A selection of T cell receptor beta chains follows, all from one sample in a study of CD8 T cells in ankylosing spondylitis. TCRdb ran MiXCR on the 5' RACE reads and lists one entry per CDR3 protein. This table has under 250,000 distinct CDR3 sequences, roughly 32% appearing once. The specimen sequenced was blood, either unsorted or a sorted T cell fraction (not recorded which). The source is a male donor with ankylosing spondylitis or in good health (not recorded which). Each CDR3 is given with its conserved first and last residue. Fields, in order: D gene, J gene, CDR3 length, V gene, clone size, CDR3 protein, CDR3 DNA. The D gene is left open where the match is weak. Only some rows state a clone size, as once, few, many or a class for expanded clones.

d_gene: NA
j_gene: TRBJ2-4
len: 15
v_gene: TRBV7-8
abundance: NA
CDR3aa: CASSLGEKGKNIQYF
CDR3nt: TGTGCCAGCAGCTTAGGGGAAAAGGGCAAAAACATTCAGTACTTC

d_gene: NA
j_gene: TRBJ2-7
len: 15
v_gene: TRBV9
abundance: NA
CDR3aa: CASSVGRTPTYEQYF
CDR3nt: TGTGCCAGCAGCGTAGGGAGGACACCTACCTACGAGCAGTACTTC

d_gene: NA
j_gene: TRBJ2-2
len: 13
v_gene: TRBV6-4
abundance: many
CDR3aa: CASSRTDTGELFF
CDR3nt: TGTGCCAGCAGTAGGACGGACACCGGGGAGCTGTTTTTT

d_gene: NA
j_gene: TRBJ2-7
len: 12
v_gene: TRBV10-3
abundance: NA
CDR3aa: CAISGGTDEQYF
CDR3nt: TGTGCCATCAGTGGCGGGACGGACGAGCAGTACTTC

d_gene: NA
j_gene: TRBJ2-5
len: 12
v_gene: TRBV3-1
abundance: few
CDR3aa: CASSAGVETQYF
CDR3nt: TGTGCCAGCAGCGCCGGGGTGGAGACCCAGTACTTC

d_gene: NA
j_gene: TRBJ1-1
len: 13
v_gene: TRBV27
abundance: NA
CDR3aa: CASGLWANTEAFF
CDR3nt: TGTGCCAGCGGCCTCTGGGCGAACACTGAAGCTTTCTTT

d_gene: TRBD2
j_gene: TRBJ2-3
len: 16
v_gene: TRBV29-1
abundance: NA
CDR3aa: CSVELAGGVSTDTQYF
CDR3nt: TGCAGCGTTGAACTAGCGGGGGGGGTCAGCACAGATACGCAGTATTTT

d_gene: NA
j_gene: TRBJ2-7
len: 13
v_gene: TRBV29-1
abundance: NA
CDR3aa: CSFRPGSSYEQYF
CDR3nt: TGCAGCTTCCGTCCAGGGTCCAGCTACGAGCAGTACTTC

d_gene: NA
j_gene: TRBJ2-5
len: 12
v_gene: TRBV6-5
abundance: many
CDR3aa: CASSYPGETQYF
CDR3nt: TGTGCCAGCAGTTACCCGGGAGAGACCCAGTACTTC

d_gene: TRBD1
j_gene: TRBJ2-1
len: 16
v_gene: TRBV5-4
abundance: once
CDR3aa: CASSRGTGGIYNEQFF
CDR3nt: TGTGCCAGCAGCCGGGGAACAGGGGGTATCTACAATGAGCAGTTCTTC

d_gene: NA
j_gene: TRBJ1-2
len: 13
v_gene: TRBV6-1
abundance: NA
CDR3aa: CASTVAGGRGYTF
CDR3nt: TGTGCCAGCACTGTGGCCGGCGGTCGTGGCTACACCTTC

d_gene: TRBD2
j_gene: TRBJ2-5
len: 16
v_gene: TRBV9
abundance: few
CDR3aa: CASSVRPSGKQETQYF
CDR3nt: TGTGCCAGCAGCGTGCGGCCTAGCGGGAAGCAAGAGACCCAGTACTTC

d_gene: NA
j_gene: TRBJ2-5
len: 12
v_gene: TRBV29-1
abundance: NA
CDR3aa: CSAEGAQETQYF
CDR3nt: TGCAGCGCTGAAGGGGCCCAAGAGACCCAGTACTTC

d_gene: NA
j_gene: TRBJ2-1
len: 17
v_gene: TRBV6-5
abundance: few
CDR3aa: CASSYPGGAGGYNEQFF
CDR3nt: TGTGCCAGCAGTTACCCAGGGGGCGCGGGGGGCTACAATGAGCAGTTCTTC

d_gene: TRBD1
j_gene: TRBJ2-7
len: 14
v_gene: TRBV5-1
abundance: once
CDR3aa: CASSQGTGPHEQYF
CDR3nt: TGCGCCAGCAGCCAGGGGACAGGGCCCCACGAGCAGTACTTC

d_gene: NA
j_gene: TRBJ2-7
len: 13
v_gene: TRBV10-3
abundance: NA
CDR3aa: CAITPGGAYEQYF
CDR3nt: TGTGCCATCACCCCAGGGGGGGCCTACGAGCAGTACTTC

d_gene: TRBD1
j_gene: TRBJ2-3
len: 17
v_gene: TRBV5-1
abundance: NA
CDR3aa: CASSSLPGQVIGDTQYF
CDR3nt: TGCGCCAGCAGTTCCTTGCCGGGACAGGTAATTGGAGATACGCAGTATTTT

d_gene: NA
j_gene: TRBJ1-3
len: 16
v_gene: TRBV5-5
abundance: few
CDR3aa: CASSFWAGRTGNTIYF
CDR3nt: TGTGCCAGCAGCTTTTGGGCAGGACGCACTGGAAACACCATATATTTT

d_gene: NA
j_gene: TRBJ1-3
len: 17
v_gene: TRBV7-6
abundance: NA
CDR3aa: CASSLGPGAGSGNTIYF
CDR3nt: TGTGCCAGCAGCTTAGGACCAGGGGCGGGCTCTGGAAACACCATATATTTT

d_gene: TRBD1
j_gene: TRBJ1-2
len: 13
v_gene: TRBV29-1
abundance: NA
CDR3aa: CSANGDRYYGYTF
CDR3nt: TGCAGCGCAAACGGGGACAGATACTATGGCTACACCTTC

d_gene: NA
j_gene: TRBJ2-1
len: 13
v_gene: TRBV9
abundance: few
CDR3aa: CASRGGSYNEQFF
CDR3nt: TGTGCCAGCAGGGGGGGCTCCTACAATGAGCAGTTCTTC

d_gene: NA
j_gene: TRBJ2-2
len: 16
v_gene: TRBV10-3
abundance: few
CDR3aa: CAIRTRGEANTGELFF
CDR3nt: TGTGCCATTCGGACCCGCGGTGAAGCGAACACCGGGGAGCTGTTTTTT

d_gene: TRBD1
j_gene: TRBJ2-7
len: 12
v_gene: TRBV29-1
abundance: NA
CDR3aa: CSVEDRGSEQYF
CDR3nt: TGCAGCGTTGAGGACAGGGGGTCCGAGCAGTACTTC

d_gene: TRBD2
j_gene: TRBJ2-7
len: 13
v_gene: TRBV7-9
abundance: NA
CDR3aa: CASSPRGGAEQYF
CDR3nt: TGTGCCAGCAGCCCGCGGGGGGGGGCCGAGCAGTACTTC

d_gene: NA
j_gene: TRBJ1-1
len: 11
v_gene: TRBV12-3/TRBV12-4
abundance: few
CDR3aa: CASSLYTEAFF
CDR3nt: TGTGCCAGCAGTCTCTACACTGAAGCTTTCTTT

d_gene: TRBD1
j_gene: TRBJ1-3
len: 14
v_gene: TRBV12-3/TRBV12-4
abundance: NA
CDR3aa: CASTSTGRSDTIYF
CDR3nt: TGTGCCAGCACCTCGACAGGGCGATCGGACACCATATATTTT

d_gene: TRBD1
j_gene: TRBJ1-4
len: 15
v_gene: TRBV20-1
abundance: few
CDR3aa: CSAVRTGLSNEKLFF
CDR3nt: TGCAGTGCCGTACGGACAGGGCTTTCCAATGAAAAACTGTTTTTT

d_gene: NA
j_gene: TRBJ1-1
len: 14
v_gene: TRBV21-1
abundance: NA
CDR3aa: CASSKGRGQTEAFF
CDR3nt: TGTGCCAGCAGCAAAGGCAGGGGGCAAACTGAAGCTTTCTTT

d_gene: NA
j_gene: TRBJ2-7
len: 13
v_gene: TRBV9
abundance: NA
CDR3aa: CASSSTGLYEQYF
CDR3nt: TGTGCCAGCAGCAGCACAGGGTTATACGAGCAGTACTTC

d_gene: NA
j_gene: TRBJ2-5
len: 14
v_gene: TRBV9
abundance: NA
CDR3aa: CASSVAGAQETQYF
CDR3nt: TGTGCCAGCAGCGTAGCAGGGGCACAAGAGACCCAGTACTTC

d_gene: TRBD1
j_gene: TRBJ2-7
len: 14
v_gene: TRBV20-1
abundance: few
CDR3aa: CSAQLPGQGREQYF
CDR3nt: TGCAGTGCTCAACTCCCGGGACAGGGGCGCGAGCAGTACTTC

d_gene: TRBD2
j_gene: TRBJ2-1
len: 16
v_gene: TRBV10-3
abundance: NA
CDR3aa: CAISVGLAGEYNEQFF
CDR3nt: TGTGCCATCAGTGTTGGTCTAGCGGGGGAGTACAATGAGCAGTTCTTC

d_gene: NA
j_gene: TRBJ2-3
len: 15
v_gene: TRBV7-6
abundance: few
CDR3aa: CASSLAVTSTDTQYF
CDR3nt: TGTGCCAGCAGCTTAGCAGTCACTAGCACAGATACGCAGTATTTT

d_gene: NA
j_gene: TRBJ2-7
len: 14
v_gene: TRBV7-9
abundance: few
CDR3aa: CASSPWDVSYEQYF
CDR3nt: TGTGCCAGCAGCCCATGGGACGTATCCTACGAGCAGTACTTC

d_gene: TRBD1
j_gene: TRBJ2-3
len: 17
v_gene: TRBV10-3
abundance: few
CDR3aa: CAISESDSGGWTDTQYF
CDR3nt: TGTGCCATCAGTGAGTCGGACTCAGGGGGCTGGACAGATACGCAGTATTTT

d_gene: NA
j_gene: TRBJ2-7
len: 14
v_gene: TRBV5-1
abundance: NA
CDR3aa: CASSPPQDSPEQYF
CDR3nt: TGCGCCAGCAGCCCCCCTCAGGATAGCCCCGAGCAGTACTTC

d_gene: NA
j_gene: TRBJ2-3
len: 15
v_gene: TRBV3-1
abundance: NA
CDR3aa: CASSPTTTGTDTQYF
CDR3nt: TGTGCCAGCAGCCCGACAACGACCGGCACAGATACGCAGTATTTT

d_gene: NA
j_gene: TRBJ2-7
len: 13
v_gene: TRBV12-3/TRBV12-4
abundance: few
CDR3aa: CASSLLSTYEQYF
CDR3nt: TGTGCCAGCAGTTTACTGTCTACCTACGAGCAGTACTTC

d_gene: NA
j_gene: TRBJ2-3
len: 15
v_gene: TRBV6-5
abundance: NA
CDR3aa: CASSYSQASTDTQYF
CDR3nt: TGTGCCAGCAGTTACTCACAGGCGAGCACAGATACGCAGTATTTT

d_gene: TRBD1
j_gene: TRBJ2-1
len: 14
v_gene: TRBV5-1
abundance: few
CDR3aa: CASSVGQVDNEQFF
CDR3nt: TGCGCCAGCAGCGTGGGACAGGTTGACAATGAGCAGTTCTTC

d_gene: NA
j_gene: TRBJ1-5
len: 15
v_gene: TRBV20-1
abundance: NA
CDR3aa: CSARDRGRAHQPQHF
CDR3nt: TGCAGTGCTAGAGATCGGGGCAGGGCCCATCAGCCCCAGCATTTT

d_gene: NA
j_gene: TRBJ2-3
len: 13
v_gene: TRBV10-3
abundance: few
CDR3aa: CAISEGSTDTQYF
CDR3nt: TGTGCCATCAGTGAAGGGTCCACAGATACGCAGTATTTT

d_gene: NA
j_gene: TRBJ2-3
len: 15
v_gene: TRBV6-5
abundance: few
CDR3aa: CASSYLPGGADTQYF
CDR3nt: TGTGCCAGCAGTTACCTTCCAGGGGGGGCAGATACGCAGTATTTT

d_gene: TRBD2
j_gene: TRBJ2-3
len: 15
v_gene: TRBV6-4
abundance: few
CDR3aa: CASSLAGASTDTQYF
CDR3nt: TGTGCCAGCAGTCTAGCGGGGGCTAGCACAGATACGCAGTATTTT

d_gene: NA
j_gene: TRBJ1-2
len: 15
v_gene: TRBV29-1
abundance: few
CDR3aa: CSVDTMGTQGYGYTF
CDR3nt: TGCAGCGTTGACACTATGGGGACCCAGGGGTATGGCTACACCTTC

d_gene: TRBD1
j_gene: TRBJ2-7
len: 14
v_gene: TRBV20-1
abundance: many
CDR3aa: CSARGGGDSYEQYF
CDR3nt: TGCAGTGCTAGAGGAGGGGGCGACTCCTACGAGCAGTACTTC

d_gene: NA
j_gene: TRBJ2-7
len: 13
v_gene: TRBV5-5
abundance: few
CDR3aa: CASNLGGSYEQYF
CDR3nt: TGTGCCAGCAATCTGGGGGGTTCCTACGAGCAGTACTTC

d_gene: NA
j_gene: TRBJ2-7
len: 12
v_gene: TRBV20-1
abundance: many
CDR3aa: CSASEPDYEQYF
CDR3nt: TGCAGTGCTAGTGAGCCAGACTACGAGCAGTACTTC

d_gene: NA
j_gene: TRBJ1-4
len: 15
v_gene: TRBV4-2
abundance: NA
CDR3aa: CASSPKGPVNEKLFF
CDR3nt: TGTGCCAGCAGCCCAAAGGGTCCAGTTAATGAAAAACTGTTTTTT